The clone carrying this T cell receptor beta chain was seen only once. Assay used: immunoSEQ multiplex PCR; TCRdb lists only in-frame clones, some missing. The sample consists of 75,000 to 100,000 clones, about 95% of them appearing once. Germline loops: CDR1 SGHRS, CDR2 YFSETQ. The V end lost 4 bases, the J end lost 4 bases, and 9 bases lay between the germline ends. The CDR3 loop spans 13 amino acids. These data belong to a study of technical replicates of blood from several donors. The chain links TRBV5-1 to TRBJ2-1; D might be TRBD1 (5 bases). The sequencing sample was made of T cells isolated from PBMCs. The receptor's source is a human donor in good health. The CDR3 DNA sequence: TGCGCCAGCAGCATATCAGGGTACAATGAGCAGTTCTTC. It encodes CASSISGYNEQFF.